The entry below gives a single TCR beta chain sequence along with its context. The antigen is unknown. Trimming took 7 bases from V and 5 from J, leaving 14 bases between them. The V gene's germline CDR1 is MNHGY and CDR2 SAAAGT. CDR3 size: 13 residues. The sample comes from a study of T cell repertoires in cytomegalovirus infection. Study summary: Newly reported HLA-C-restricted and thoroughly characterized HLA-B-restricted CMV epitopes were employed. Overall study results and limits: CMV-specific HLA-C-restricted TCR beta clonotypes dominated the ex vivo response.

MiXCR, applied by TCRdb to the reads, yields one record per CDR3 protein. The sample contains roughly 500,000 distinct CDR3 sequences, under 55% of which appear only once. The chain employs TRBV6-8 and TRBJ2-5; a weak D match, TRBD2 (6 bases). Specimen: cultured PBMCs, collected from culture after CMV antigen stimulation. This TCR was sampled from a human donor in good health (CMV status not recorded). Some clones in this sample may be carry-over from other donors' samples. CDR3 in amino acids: CASKGLPGETQYF. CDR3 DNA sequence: TGTGCCAGCAAGGGACTTCCTGGGGAGACCCAGTACTTC.